A selection of T cell receptor beta chains follows, all from one sample in a study of blood T cell repertoires in COVID-19. The assay was immunoSEQ multiplex PCR, and TCRdb's table has in-frame clones only and misses some. Among roughly 230,000 clones listed, 90% were seen once. Sequencing used peripheral blood. The receptors stem from a woman aged 55-70 years with COVID-19, enrolled during active disease. Each CDR3 is given with its conserved first and last residue. A D gene is named only where the DNA matches it firmly. Only some rows state a clone size, as once, few, many or a class for expanded clones.

V	D	J	size	DNA	CDR3
TRBV2	TRBD1	TRBJ1-2	NA	TGTGCCAGCAGTGCTGCTATGGACAGGGGGCGAATTGGCTACACCTTC	CASSAAMDRGRIGYTF
TRBV7-2	NA	TRBJ1-4	once	TGTGCCAGCAGCTTAGTGAGGGGGTCCGATGAAAAACTGTTTTTT	CASSLVRGSDEKLFF
TRBV27	NA	TRBJ2-7	once	TGTGCCAGCAGATGGGACCGACTAGCCTACGAGCAGTACTTC	CASRWDRLAYEQYF
TRBV18	NA	TRBJ1-1	NA	TGTGCCAGCCTCCGGGGAAACACTGAAGCTTTCTTT	CASLRGNTEAFF
TRBV7-2	NA	TRBJ1-5	NA	TGTGCCAGCAGCTCCCGAGGTAGGGGTTCCCAGCATTTT	CASSSRGRGSQHF
TRBV7-8	NA	TRBJ2-6	NA	TGTGCCAGCAGCTTGGCTCAAAAACAGGGCTCTGGGGCCAACGTCCTGACTTTC	CASSLAQKQGSGANVLTF
TRBV28	TRBD2	TRBJ2-5	NA	TGTGCCAGCAGTCCTAGCGGGGACCTCCGAGAGACCCAGTACTTC	CASSPSGDLRETQYF
TRBV15	NA	TRBJ1-3	NA	TGTGCCACCAGCAGAGATTTCCTACAGTCGGGAAACACCATATATTTT	CATSRDFLQSGNTIYF
TRBV19	NA	TRBJ2-1	few	TGTGCCAGTAGTATACTATCGGGGGTTGAGCAGTTCTTC	CASSILSGVEQFF
TRBV27	NA	TRBJ1-5	NA	TGTGCCAGCAGTTTAACCGAGTTCCAGCCCCAGCATTTT	CASSLTEFQPQHF
TRBV6-2/TRBV6-3	NA	TRBJ2-5	NA	TGTGCCAGCAGTTACTTGGCCCTACAAGGGGCCCAGTACTTC	CASSYLALQGAQYF
TRBV2	NA	TRBJ1-2	few	TGTGCCAGCAAGCCAGGGGCTCGGGACTATGGCTACACCTTC	CASKPGARDYGYTF
TRBV7-6	TRBD1	TRBJ1-5	NA	TGTGCCAGCAGCTTAGAAGGGACAGGGAACGGTCAGCCCCAGCATTTT	CASSLEGTGNGQPQHF
TRBV6-5	NA	TRBJ1-1	NA	TGTGCCAGCAGGGGATCCATAACAGGTATAGAAGCTTTCTTT	CASRGSITGIEAFF
TRBV9	TRBD2	TRBJ2-7	NA	TGTGCCAGCAGCGTAGGTGGGGAGGGGCAGGGCCGGTACGAGCAGTACTTC	CASSVGGEGQGRYEQYF
TRBV7-2	TRBD1	TRBJ1-2	NA	TGTGCCAGCAGCTATAGACAGGGTCACTATGGCTACACCTTC	CASSYRQGHYGYTF
TRBV9	TRBD2	TRBJ2-1	NA	TGTGCCAGCAGCGACCTTAGCGGGGACTACAATGAGCAGTTCTTC	CASSDLSGDYNEQFF
TRBV6-2/TRBV6-3	TRBD2	TRBJ2-5	few	TGTGCCAGCAGTTCGGGGGGGCCCAGGGAGACCCAGTACTTC	CASSSGGPRETQYF
TRBV3-1/TRBV3-2	TRBD2	TRBJ2-5	once	TGTGCCAGCAGCCCGCGCTGGACTAGCCCCGCGAGGTGGACCCAGTACTTC	CASSPRWTSPARWTQYF
TRBV7-2	NA	TRBJ2-5	NA	TGTGCCAGCAGCTTAACAGGGTTAGGAGAGACCCAGTACTTC	CASSLTGLGETQYF
TRBV12-3/TRBV12-4	TRBD1	TRBJ1-2	NA	TGTGCCAGCGGTACAGGGGATCTTAGCTACACCTTC	CASGTGDLSYTF
TRBV6-6	NA	TRBJ1-5	NA	TGTGCCAGCAGTCCCTCCGGGGGTCATCTTAGCAATCAGCCCCAGCATTTT	CASSPSGGHLSNQPQHF
TRBV19	TRBD1	TRBJ1-5	NA	TGTGCCAGTAGTATTGGGGACAGGGGATATAGCAATCAGCCCCAGCATTTT	CASSIGDRGYSNQPQHF
TRBV7-8	TRBD1	TRBJ1-5	NA	TGTGCCAGCAGCTTAGCGCCAGGACAGGGGGGTAATCAGCCCCAGCATTTT	CASSLAPGQGGNQPQHF
TRBV5-4	NA	TRBJ2-1	NA	TGTGCCAGCAGCTTGGCAGGGTTCGATGAGCAGTTCTTC	CASSLAGFDEQFF
TRBV6-2/TRBV6-3	TRBD1	TRBJ1-1	NA	TGTGCCAGCGGCCGGACAGGGGAAGCTTTCTTT	CASGRTGEAFF
TRBV7-7	NA	TRBJ2-5	NA	TGTGCCAGCAGCCAGACGGACTGGTTAAAAGAGACCCAGTACTTC	CASSQTDWLKETQYF
TRBV3-1/TRBV3-2	TRBD1	TRBJ1-3	NA	TGTGCCAGCAGCCAGCCTGGAACAGGGGGATCTGGAAACACCATATATTTT	CASSQPGTGGSGNTIYF
TRBV3-1/TRBV3-2	NA	TRBJ2-2	NA	TGTGCCAGCAGCCAAGTGGCGGGGGCGAGTGTCCACACCGGGGAGCTGTTTTTT	CASSQVAGASVHTGELFF
TRBV7-9	TRBD1	TRBJ1-2	NA	TGTGCCAGCAGCGAAACGGACAGGGTGGGGTATGGCTACACCTTC	CASSETDRVGYGYTF
TRBV30	NA	TRBJ2-1	NA	TGTGCCTGGAGTGTGGGGCTCTCCTACAATGAGCAGTTCTTC	CAWSVGLSYNEQFF
TRBV18	TRBD2	TRBJ2-1	NA	TGTGCCAGCTCACCTAACAGCGGGGGTAGAGATGAGCAGTTCTTC	CASSPNSGGRDEQFF
TRBV6-4	TRBD1	TRBJ1-6	NA	TGTGCCAGCAGAGAGGACAGGGGTAATTCACCCCTCCACTTT	CASREDRGNSPLHF
TRBV5-1	NA	TRBJ1-4	NA	TGCGCCAGCAGTCGGAGGGGCGTGAATGAAAAACTGTTTTTT	CASSRRGVNEKLFF
TRBV12-5	NA	TRBJ1-5	NA	TGTGCTAGTGGTTTGTCGCGGGAAGCCCAGCATTTT	CASGLSREAQHF
TRBV18	NA	TRBJ1-1	NA	TGTGCCAGCTCAACAGCCCGAACTGAAGCTTTCTTT	CASSTARTEAFF
TRBV28	NA	TRBJ1-2	NA	TGTGCCAGCAGGGGAACAGGATTTCCAAGCTATGGCTACACCTTC	CASRGTGFPSYGYTF
TRBV19	NA	TRBJ1-6	NA	TGTGCCAGTAGTATAGAACAGGTTAATTCACCCCTCCACTTT	CASSIEQVNSPLHF
TRBV4-2	TRBD1	TRBJ1-6	NA	TGTGCCAGCAGCCCCGGACAGGAGAATTCACCCCTCCACTTT	CASSPGQENSPLHF
TRBV10-3	NA	TRBJ1-4	NA	TGTGCCATCAGTAACTTAAGGGGAATCGGCCAAAAACTGTTTTTT	CAISNLRGIGQKLFF
TRBV15	NA	TRBJ2-6	NA	TGTGCCACCAGCAGAGACAGATCCTCTGGGGCCAACGTCCTGACTTTC	CATSRDRSSGANVLTF
TRBV15	NA	TRBJ1-3	NA	TGTGCCACCAGCAGAGATCTTTACAGCCTTTACACCATATATTTT	CATSRDLYSLYTIYF
TRBV19	NA	TRBJ1-1	NA	TGTGCCAGTAGTCTGACAGCGAACACTGAAGCTTTCTTT	CASSLTANTEAFF
TRBV5-4	TRBD1	TRBJ2-1	NA	TGTGCCAGCAGCCTCGGGGGCGGGACAGGCGTTTACAATGAGCAGTTCTTC	CASSLGGGTGVYNEQFF
TRBV19	NA	TRBJ1-6	NA	TGTGCCAGTAGTATTGGGGCGGATTCACCCCTCCACTTT	CASSIGADSPLHF
TRBV19	TRBD1	TRBJ1-3	NA	TGTGCCAGTAGTGCAAACCGGGACAGCGGAAACACCATATATTTT	CASSANRDSGNTIYF
TRBV19	TRBD1	TRBJ1-1	NA	TGTGCCAGTAGGGGACAGTGGCTGAACACTGAAGCTTTCTTT	CASRGQWLNTEAFF